The clone carrying this TCR beta chain was found once. Antigen unknown. The CDR3 has 18 residues. V was trimmed by 0 bases and J by 3 bases, leaving 18 bases between them. Germline lookup yields CDR1 SGHDN and CDR2 FVKESK. This specimen belongs to a study of T cell responses to AZD1222 COVID-19 vaccine. In the study overall: Timing groups of about 4 and about 12 weeks for second doses were pooled.

The repertoire was sequenced with immunoSEQ multiplex PCR; TCRdb's copy has only in-frame clones and lacks some. The sample holds around 180,000 clones, about 92% seen once. Study-level results: Spike as a whole was targeted by vaccine-associated CD4 TCRs, dominant at 160-218 and 743-854. Repertoire sampling occurred only after the peak T cell response. The study identified only six AZD1222 recipients as seropositive at baseline.

The J gene is TRBJ1-3, the V gene TRBV14; a weak D match, TRBD1 (6 bases). This specimen was peripheral blood, taken on day 0 of AZD1222 vaccination. This receptor was obtained from an adult in good health. CDR3 residues: CASSQERRGRTIGNTIYF. The DNA for the CDR3 is TGTGCCAGCAGCCAAGAGCGTCGGGGGCGGACTATTGGAAACACCATATATTTT.